The 19 T cell receptor beta chains reported below all come from one sample, sequenced in a study of T cell responses to AZD1222 COVID-19 vaccine. Profiled with immunoSEQ multiplex PCR; TCRdb holds only in-frame clones, not every one. The table has 190,000 or so clones, roughly nine tenths seen once; the top ten hold nearly 3.5%. The sequencing used peripheral blood, collected 28 days after the second AZD1222 dose. These receptors came from an adult who received the AZD1222 COVID-19 vaccine.

The V gene is TRBV12-5, the J gene TRBJ2-2; D may be TRBD1 (7 bases). The CDR3 has 16 amino acids. CDR1 is LGHNT and CDR2 is FRNRAP in the germline V gene. The V gene lost 6 bases and the J gene lost 3 bases, with 17 bases spanning the gap. DNA of the CDR3: TGTGCTAGTGGACGCGGCGGGACAGAGCACACCGGGGAGCTGTTTTTT. It is translated as CASGRGGTEHTGELFF.

The chain employs TRBV24-1 and TRBJ1-3, with 8 nucleotides matching TRBD1. Trimming at V came to 4 bases and at J to 0 bases, leaving 4 bases not matched to a gene. Germline CDR1 KGHDR, CDR2 SFDVKD. This CDR3 contains 16 residues. The CDR3 loop reads CATSDPGTGSGNTIYF. The CDR3 coding sequence is TGTGCCACCAGTGACCCTGGGACAGGCTCTGGAAACACCATATATTTT.

This rearrangement joins TRBV7-3 to TRBJ2-3; D ambiguous. V lost 2 bases, J lost 5 bases, and 11 bases lay in between. Germline V gene lookup returns CDR1 SGHTA and CDR2 FQGTGA. This CDR3 has 14 amino acids. This chain's CDR3 is CASSLEQVGDTQYF. CDR3 in DNA: TGTGCCAGCAGCTTAGAGCAAGTTGGAGATACGCAGTATTTT. Full variable domain (missing parts from reference TRBV7-3 and TRBJ2-3): GAGVSQTPSNKVTEKGKYVELRCDPISGHTALYWYRQSLGQGPEFLIYFQGTGAADDSGLPNDRFFAVRPEGSVSTLKIQRTERGDSAVYLCASSLEQVGDTQYFGPGTRLTVL.

This clone is a singleton in its sample. The rearrangement links TRBV30 to TRBJ1-1; D call uncertain. From germline, CDR1 is GTSNPN and CDR2 SVGIG (reference sequence). Trimming took off 2 bases at V and 1 base at J, with 11 bases between the two ends. The CDR3 totals 14 residues. CDR3 in amino acids: CAWSFRSGNTEAFF. Here the CDR3 DNA reads TGTGCCTGGAGTTTTCGGAGCGGGAACACTGAAGCTTTCTTT.

V and J are TRBV7-2 and TRBJ2-7, with D perhaps being TRBD1 or TRBD2 (5 bases each). CDR1 is SGHTA and CDR2 is FQGNSA in the germline V gene. Trimming stripped 1 base from V and 5 bases from J, with 12 bases between. The CDR3 is 14 residues long. The CDR3 spells CASSLGGSVNEQYF. CDR3 DNA: TGTGCCAGCAGCTTAGGGGGGAGCGTCAACGAGCAGTACTTC.

CDR3 amino acids: CASSFGDRGQETQYF. CDR3 sequence (DNA): TGCGCCAGCAGCTTCGGGGACAGGGGTCAAGAGACCCAGTACTTC. The rearrangement joins TRBV5-1 to TRBJ2-5; TRBD1 matches 10 bases. This CDR3 region has 15 residues. Germline CDR1 and CDR2: SGHRS and YFSETQ. J was trimmed by 2 bases and V by 2 bases; bases with no gene match: 3. The entire variable domain, with the rest obtained from reference TRBV5-1 and TRBJ2-5, is as follows: KAGVTQTPRYLIKTRGQQVTLSCSPISGHRSVSWYQQTPGQGLQFLFEYFSETQRNKGNFPGRFSGRQFSNSRSEMNVSTLELGDSALYLCASSFGDRGQETQYFGPGTRLLVL.

The genes are TRBV11-2 and TRBJ2-7, with 9 positions matching TRBD2. Germline V gene data show CDR1 as SGHAT and CDR2 as FQNNGV. The length of the CDR3 is 15 residues. J lost 2 bases, V lost 4 bases, and 6 bases had no gene match. This CDR3 reads CASSYPSGKTYEQYF. CDR3 sequence (DNA): TGTGCCAGCAGCTACCCTAGCGGGAAAACCTACGAGCAGTACTTC.

The chain carries TRBV27 and TRBJ2-1, with 9 bases matching TRBD2. The CDR3 is 15 residues long. Trimming removed 3 bases from V and 4 bases from J; junction bases left unmatched: 4. The germline gives CDR1 MNHEY, CDR2 SMNVEV (reference sequence). The CDR3 region is CASSFHGLAYNEQFF. CDR3 DNA sequence: TGTGCCAGCAGTTTTCATGGACTAGCGTACAATGAGCAGTTCTTC.

CDR3 amino acids: CAISSGSTEAFF. CDR3 DNA sequence: TGTGCCATCAGCTCAGGGTCCACTGAAGCTTTCTTT. This chain connects TRBV10-3 to TRBJ1-1, with a weak D call TRBD1 (5 bases). The CDR3 consists of 12 residues. The V end was cut by 6 bases, the J end by 4 bases, with 9 bases between. Germline CDR1 ENHRY, CDR2 SYGVKD.

This clone has only one observation. This chain joins TRBV27 and TRBJ2-7; TRBD2 matches 8 bases. This CDR3 is built from 14 residues. Unmatched junction bases numbered 7, after V lost 5 bases and J lost 4 bases. The germline gives CDR1 MNHEY, CDR2 SMNVEV (reference sequence). The CDR3, as DNA: TGTGCCAGCAGTCCCCGGGGGGGAAGGTACGAGCAGTACTTC. Protein: CASSPRGGRYEQYF.

This clone was found a few times. This sequence joins TRBV5-1 and TRBJ1-2; tentatively, D is TRBD1 (5 bases). CDR1 is SGHRS and CDR2 is YFSETQ in the germline V gene. Trimming shortened V by 4 bases and J by 1 base, and 14 bases separated the two germline ends. The CDR3 runs to 15 residues. This chain's CDR3 is CASSTQTDYNYGYTF. CDR3 DNA: TGCGCCAGCAGCACCCAGACAGACTATAACTATGGCTACACCTTC.

The chain recombines TRBV28 with TRBJ1-1, with TRBD1 matching 8 bases. Looked up from germline, CDR1 is MDHEN and CDR2 is SYDVKM. With V trimmed by 5 bases and J by 7 bases, 24 bases remained unmatched. The CDR3 loop spans 19 amino acids. CDR3 protein: CASSTHKLHQGARSGEAFF. The CDR3 DNA sequence: TGTGCCAGCAGTACTCATAAACTTCATCAGGGGGCGCGATCAGGTGAAGCTTTCTTT.

This chain uses TRBV6-5 with TRBJ2-4; D remains unclear. V dropped 8 bases and J dropped 4 bases, with 15 bases sitting between them. The germline CDR1 and CDR2 sequences are MNHEY and SVGAGI. CDR3 size: 14 residues. CDR3: CASDNPGVKNIQYF. DNA for the CDR3: TGTGCCAGCGACAATCCGGGCGTAAAAAACATTCAGTACTTC.

This chain connects TRBV19 to TRBJ1-1, with D perhaps matching TRBD1 (6 bases). V shed 8 bases and J shed 2 bases, with 12 bases lying between them. This CDR3 is 13 amino acids long. Germline V lookup: CDR1 LNHDA, CDR2 SQIVND (reference sequence). CDR3 nucleotides: TGTGCCAGTCTCCGGGGGGGCAACACTGAAGCTTTCTTT. Translation: CASLRGGNTEAFF.

This clone was recorded once. The V and J genes are TRBV3-1 (or the pseudogene TRBV3-2) and TRBJ1-1; tentatively, D is TRBD1 (5 bases). Between the trimmed V and J ends, which lost 0 bases and 6 bases, there was a span of 14 bases. The CDR3 covers 15 residues. The germline V gene encodes CDR1 LGHDT and CDR2 YNNKEL (reference sequence). The CDR3 loop is CASSQDGGGRAEAFF. DNA for the CDR3: TGTGCCAGCAGCCAAGATGGGGGGGGGAGAGCTGAAGCTTTCTTT.

This sequence joins TRBV5-1 and TRBJ2-5; TRBD1 is a possible D gene (7 bases). Germline V gene sequence: CDR1 SGHRS, CDR2 YFSETQ. The CDR3 has 14 amino acids. Trimming stripped 4 bases from V and 4 bases from J, with 14 bases between. The CDR3 is CASSIYRGGETQYF. In DNA, the CDR3 is TGCGCCAGCAGCATTTACAGGGGAGGAGAGACCCAGTACTTC. Full variable domain (missing parts from reference TRBV5-1 and TRBJ2-5): KAGVTQTPRYLIKTRGQQVTLSCSPISGHRSVSWYQQTPGQGLQFLFEYFSETQRNKGNFPGRFSGRQFSNSRSEMNVSTLELGDSALYLCASSIYRGGETQYFGPGTRLLVL.

The rearrangement joins TRBV2 to TRBJ2-2; D unresolved. In germline, CDR1 is SNHLY, CDR2 FYNNEI. The V and J ends lost 4 bases and 3 bases respectively, with 6 bases between them. The CDR3 covers 13 residues. CDR3 DNA sequence: TGTGCCAGCAGTGTCACTCACACCGGGGAGCTGTTTTTT. This codes for CASSVTHTGELFF.

Written as DNA, the CDR3 is TGTGCCAGCAGTGAAGGGTCTGGGGACAGGGACACTGAAGCTTTCTTT. As protein: CASSEGSGDRDTEAFF. The gene calls are TRBV6-1 and TRBJ1-1, with 9 bases lining up with TRBD1. J lost 3 bases, V lost 1 base, and 6 bases had no gene match. The CDR3 is 16 residues long. Germline V gene lookup returns CDR1 MNHNS and CDR2 SASEGT.

The chain joins TRBV30 to TRBJ2-3; TRBD2 matches 10 bases. The CDR3 covers 16 residues. V shed 0 bases, J shed 3 bases, and the junction held 6 bases outside the gene matches. The germline gives CDR1 GTSNPN, CDR2 SVGIG (reference sequence). This CDR3 reads CAWSVRLAGVTDTQYF. DNA for the CDR3: TGTGCCTGGAGTGTACGGCTAGCGGGAGTGACAGATACGCAGTATTTT.